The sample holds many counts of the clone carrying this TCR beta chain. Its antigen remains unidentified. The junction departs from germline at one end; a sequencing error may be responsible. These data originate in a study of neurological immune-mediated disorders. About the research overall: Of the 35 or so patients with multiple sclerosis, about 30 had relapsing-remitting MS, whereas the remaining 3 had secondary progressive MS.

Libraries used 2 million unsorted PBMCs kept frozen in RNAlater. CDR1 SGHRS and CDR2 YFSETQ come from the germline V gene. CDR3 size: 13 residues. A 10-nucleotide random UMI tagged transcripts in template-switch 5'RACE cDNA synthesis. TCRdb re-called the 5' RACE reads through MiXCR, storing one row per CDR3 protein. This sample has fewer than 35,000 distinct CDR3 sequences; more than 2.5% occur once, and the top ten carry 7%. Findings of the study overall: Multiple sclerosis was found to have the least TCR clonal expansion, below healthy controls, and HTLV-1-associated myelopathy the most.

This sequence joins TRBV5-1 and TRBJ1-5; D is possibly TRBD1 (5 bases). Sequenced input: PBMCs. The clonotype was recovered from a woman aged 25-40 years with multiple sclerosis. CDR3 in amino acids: CASSLMGDQPQNF. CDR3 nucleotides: TGCGCCAGCAGCTTAATGGGGGATCAGCCCCAGAATTTT.